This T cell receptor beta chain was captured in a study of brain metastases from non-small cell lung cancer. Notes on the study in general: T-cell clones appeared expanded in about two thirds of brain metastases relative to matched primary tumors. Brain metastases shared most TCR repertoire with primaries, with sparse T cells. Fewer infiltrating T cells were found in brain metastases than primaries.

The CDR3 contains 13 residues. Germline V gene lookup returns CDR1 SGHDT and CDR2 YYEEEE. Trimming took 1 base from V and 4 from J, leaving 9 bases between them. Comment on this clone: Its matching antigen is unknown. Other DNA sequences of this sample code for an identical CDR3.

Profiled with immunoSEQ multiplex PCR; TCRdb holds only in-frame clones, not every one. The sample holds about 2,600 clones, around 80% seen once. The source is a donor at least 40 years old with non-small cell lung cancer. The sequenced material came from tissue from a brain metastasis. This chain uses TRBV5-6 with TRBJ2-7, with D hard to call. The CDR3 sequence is CASSLLNSYEQYF. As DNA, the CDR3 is TGTGCCAGCAGCTTGCTAAATTCGTACGAGCAGTACTTC.